This T cell receptor beta chain was sequenced in a study of OX40 agonist ivuxolimab in advanced cancers. On the study more broadly: Earlier treatment with anti-PD-1, anti-PD-L1 or anti-CTLA-4 was permitted, and roughly 42% had received some.

Clones were sequenced by immunoSEQ multiplex PCR, and TCRdb holds only the in-frame ones, with some missing. The data contain about 60,000 clones, 91% of them singletons. The study, taken as a whole, reports: CD4+ and CD8+ blood T cells expanded clonally by week 6 at 0.1 to 3.0 mg/kg.

Points on this clone: Its matching antigen is unknown.

The TCR originated in an adult with an advanced solid tumor such as melanoma, head and neck, liver or kidney cancer. The sample in question was CD4+ or CD8+ T cells sorted from blood, obtained in a trial of the OX40 agonist ivuxolimab.

In DNA form, the CDR3 reads TGTGCCAGAAGCCTTATCCCTTTTCTTGAGGGGCCTACAGATACGCAGTATTTT. Translating it yields CARSLIPFLEGPTDTQYF. The chain has TRBV5-3 and TRBJ2-3, with D perhaps assigned TRBD1 or TRBD2 (5 bases each). TRBV5-3 is an ORF; its function is uncertain. The CDR3 consists of 18 residues. Trimming took 4 bases from V and 3 from J, leaving 24 bases between them.